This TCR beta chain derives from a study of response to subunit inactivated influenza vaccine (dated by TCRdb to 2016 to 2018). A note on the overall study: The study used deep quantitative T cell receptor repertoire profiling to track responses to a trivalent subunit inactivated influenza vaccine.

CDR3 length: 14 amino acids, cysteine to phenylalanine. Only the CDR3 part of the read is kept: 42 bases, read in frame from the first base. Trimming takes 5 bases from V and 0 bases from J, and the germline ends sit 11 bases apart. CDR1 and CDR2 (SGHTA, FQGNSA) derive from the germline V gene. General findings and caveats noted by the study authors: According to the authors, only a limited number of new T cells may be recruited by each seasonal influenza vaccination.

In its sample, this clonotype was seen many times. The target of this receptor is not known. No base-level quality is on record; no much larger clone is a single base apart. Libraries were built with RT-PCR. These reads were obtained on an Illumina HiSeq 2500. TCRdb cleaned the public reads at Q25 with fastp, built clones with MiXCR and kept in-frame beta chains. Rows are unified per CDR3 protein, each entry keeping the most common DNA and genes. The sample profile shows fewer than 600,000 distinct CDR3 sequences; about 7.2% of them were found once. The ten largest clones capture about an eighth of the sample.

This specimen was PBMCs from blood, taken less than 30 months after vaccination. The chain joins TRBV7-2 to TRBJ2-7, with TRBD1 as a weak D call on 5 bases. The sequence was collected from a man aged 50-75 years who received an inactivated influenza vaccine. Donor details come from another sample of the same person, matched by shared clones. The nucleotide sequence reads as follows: TGTGCCAGCAGCGTCAGGGCCTCCTCCTACGAGCAGTACTTC. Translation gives CASSVRASSYEQYF.